A single sample gave rise to the 8 T cell receptor beta chains below, sequenced in a study of beta chain features in type 1 diabetes. Of the isolated RNA, all was reverse transcribed, and so the sequenced material was expressed TCRB transcripts. Measured with immunoSEQ multiplex PCR; TCRdb has only the in-frame clones, and not every one. The table has over 150,000 clones, 6.5% to 8.5% seen once. Study-level results: Shortening that was moderate but significant affected the TCRB CDR3s of Type 1 diabetes patients in all four CD4+ subsets.

What these receptors recognize is not known. The specimen sequenced was central memory CD4+ T cells from blood. All receptors come from a woman aged 18-29 years with type 1 diabetes.

This clone occurred a few times. The chain couples TRBV15 to TRBJ2-4, with 8 nucleotides matching TRBD1. Germline CDR1 LNHNV, CDR2 YYDKDF (reference sequence). J gave up 2 bases and V 7 bases, and 10 bases lay outside the gene matches. This CDR3 has 16 residues. CDR3 sequence (DNA): TGTGCCACCACCTCCCTGGACAGGGCAACCAAAAACATTCAGTACTTC. Its protein is CATTSLDRATKNIQYF.

V and J are TRBV9 and TRBJ1-2; TRBD1 matches 10 bases. With 3 bases clipped from V and 8 bases from J, the junction kept 7 bases outside the gene matches. The CDR3 runs to 14 residues. Germline V gene data show CDR1 as SGDLS and CDR2 as YYNGEE. The CDR3 sequence: CASSAAGQGSGYTF. DNA for the CDR3: TGTGCCAGCAGCGCCGCGGGACAGGGGAGCGGCTACACCTTC.

This clone came up a few times. The rearrangement uses TRBV7-3 and TRBJ2-7, with 13 bases aligning to TRBD2. With 8 bases clipped from V and 5 bases from J, the junction kept 6 bases outside the gene matches. The germline V gene encodes CDR1 SGHTA and CDR2 FQGTGA. This CDR3 comprises 14 residues. The CDR3, as DNA: TGTGCCAGCTCCTCAGGACTAGCGGGAGACGAGCAGTACTTC. The encoded protein is CASSSGLAGDEQYF.

This clone occurred a few times. The sample carries other DNA sequences with the same CDR3. The chain couples TRBV9 to TRBJ2-7; D is unclear. V lost 0 bases and J lost 2, with 9 bases in between. From germline, CDR1 is SGDLS and CDR2 YYNGEE. CDR3 length: 14 amino acids. CDR3 amino acids: CASSVAGAPYEQYF. The CDR3 DNA reads TGTGCCAGCAGCGTAGCTGGAGCCCCCTACGAGCAGTACTTC.

This clone has a handful of counts. The chain has TRBV5-1 and TRBJ2-6; D ambiguous. Germline V gene sequence: CDR1 SGHRS, CDR2 YFSETQ. This CDR3 contains 15 residues. V lost 0 bases and J lost 0, with 4 bases in between. The CDR3, as DNA: TGCGCCAGCAGCTTGGTATCCTCTGGGGCCAACGTCCTGACTTTC. As protein: CASSLVSSGANVLTF.

The chain has TRBV5-6 and TRBJ2-3, with 9 positions matching TRBD1. This CDR3 contains 14 residues. Per the germline V gene, CDR1 is SGHDT and CDR2 is YYEEEE. Germline trimming cut 4 bases from V and 8 bases from J; bases unmatched to any gene: 8. The CDR3 DNA reads TGTGCCAGCAGCATTGTGGACAGGGGAGGTACGCAGTATTTT. The encoded protein is CASSIVDRGGTQYF.

This clone was seen more than once but under ten times. This chain uses TRBV7-2 with TRBJ2-7, with D perhaps TRBD1 (6 bases). CDR1 and CDR2 (germline): SGHTA, FQGNSA. The CDR3 runs 13 residues. The V end lost 2 bases, the J end lost 3 bases, and 8 bases lay between the germline ends. CDR3 in DNA: TGTGCCAGCAGCTTAACAGGGCGCTACGAGCAGTACTTC. Translated, it gives CASSLTGRYEQYF.

The chain uses TRBV29-1 and TRBJ2-5; 8 bases align to TRBD2. The germline V gene encodes CDR1 SQVTM and CDR2 ANQGSEA. V lost 5 bases, J lost 4 bases, and 9 bases stayed unmatched. CDR3 length: 14 amino acids. The CDR3 protein is CSVQPMGLGETQYF. The DNA for the CDR3 is TGCAGCGTTCAGCCCATGGGACTAGGAGAGACCCAGTACTTC.